The 27 T cell receptor beta chains below come from one sample, sequenced in a study of cytomegalovirus exposure and HLA in healthy donors. Amplification used 60 Vbeta primers and 13 Jbeta primers. Sequenced by immunoSEQ multiplex PCR; TCRdb stores in-frame clones only, minus some. Of more than 90,000 clones in the sample, under 85% were seen once. The specimen was PBMCs. These receptors were obtained from a man in his forties in good health and CMV-seronegative.

This clone was seen a handful of times. The chain employs TRBV6-5 and TRBJ1-1; D gene uncertain. V was shortened by 0 bases and J by 1 base, with 9 bases between the two germline ends. This CDR3 spans 15 amino acids. Germline V gene data show CDR1 as MNHEY and CDR2 as SVGAGI. CDR3 sequence (DNA): TGTGCCAGCAGTTACTCGCAAGCCCGGAACACTGAAGCTTTCTTT. Amino acid sequence: CASSYSQARNTEAFF.

The genes are TRBV7-2 and TRBJ2-3; TRBD2 agrees at 9 bases. CDR1 and CDR2 (germline): SGHTA, FQGNSA. Germline trimming cut 1 base from V and 6 bases from J; bases unmatched to any gene: 8. There are 16 residues in the CDR3. Here the CDR3 reads CASSLVGAGGPDTQYF. CDR3 sequence (DNA): TGTGCCAGCAGCTTAGTAGGGGCGGGGGGGCCGGATACGCAGTATTTT.

This clone was observed once. V gene TRBV27 combines with J gene TRBJ1-1; 8 bases align to TRBD1. This CDR3 is 16 amino acids long. The germline V gene has CDR1 MNHEY and CDR2 SMNVEV (reference sequence). The V gene end was trimmed by 6 bases and the J gene end by 5 bases; junction bases not matched to a gene: 14. CDR3 DNA sequence: TGTGCCAGCAGCAGAAGCCTTTCGACAGGGGTTACTGAAGCTTTCTTT. This codes for CASSRSLSTGVTEAFF.

This clone was seen more than once but under ten times. The CDR3: CASGSGLAGSYEQYF. As DNA, the CDR3 is TGTGCTAGTGGTTCTGGACTAGCGGGATCCTACGAGCAGTACTTC. The gene calls are TRBV12-5 and TRBJ2-7, with 12 positions matching TRBD2. The V and J ends lost 4 bases and 1 base, in that order; junction bases with no gene match: 2. Germline V gives CDR1 LGHNT, CDR2 FRNRAP. The CDR3 has 15 residues.

The V call is TRBV29-1, the J call TRBJ1-1; 9 bases align to TRBD1. The CDR3 loop spans 13 amino acids. CDR1 and CDR2 (germline): SQVTM, ANQGSEA. V lost 6 bases to trimming and J lost 2 bases; unmatched junction nucleotides: 4. The CDR3 nucleotides read TGCAGCGTGCAGGACAGGGGAAACACTGAAGCTTTCTTT. Encoded protein: CSVQDRGNTEAFF.

This chain uses TRBV2 with TRBJ1-2; TRBD1 matches at 7 bases. The J segment lost 2 bases and the V segment lost 6 bases, leaving 3 bases of the junction unmatched. The CDR3 is made up of 13 amino acids. Per the germline V gene, CDR1 is SNHLY and CDR2 is FYNNEI. Here the CDR3 DNA reads TGTGCCAGCAGCGCGGACAGGAACTATGGCTACACCTTC. Its protein product is CASSADRNYGYTF. Full variable domain (missing parts from reference TRBV2 and TRBJ1-2): EPEVTQTPSHQVTQMGQEVILRCVPISNHLYFYWYRQILGQKVEFLVSFYNNEISEKSEIFDDQFSVERPDGSNFTLKIRSTKLEDSAMYFCASSADRNYGYTFGSGTRLTVV.

The chain couples TRBV7-6 to TRBJ2-6; 8 bases line up with TRBD1. This CDR3 has 18 residues. Germline V gene data show CDR1 as SGHVS and CDR2 as FNYEAQ. J lost 0 bases, V lost 5 bases, and 9 bases had no gene match. As DNA, the CDR3 is TGTGCCAGCAGCACCAGGACAGGGTCTTACTCTGGGGCCAACGTCCTGACTTTC. Its translation: CASSTRTGSYSGANVLTF. The full variable domain, in which reference TRBV7-6 and TRBJ2-6 provide the parts outside the CDR3, is GAGVSQSPRYKVTKRGQDVALRCDPISGHVSLYWYRQALGQGPEFLTYFNYEAQQDKSGLPNDRFSAERPEGSISTLTIQRTEQRDSAMYRCASSTRTGSYSGANVLTFGAGSRLTVL.

The chain is built from TRBV9 and TRBJ1-1; the D gene is possibly TRBD1 (5 bases). Trimming pared 4 bases from V and 3 bases from J, leaving 16 bases between. Looked up from germline, CDR1 is SGDLS and CDR2 is YYNGEE. This CDR3 is 15 amino acids long. This CDR3 reads CASSPGVARDTEAFF. The CDR3 bases are TGTGCCAGCAGCCCGGGGGTGGCAAGGGACACTGAAGCTTTCTTT.

The chain carries TRBV7-3 and TRBJ2-2; tentative D call: TRBD2 (7 bases). Germline CDR1 SGHTA, CDR2 FQGTGA. With 5 bases removed from V and 6 bases from J, the gap between germline ends came to 16 bases. This CDR3 comprises 15 residues. Here the CDR3 reads CASSPVGGEAGELFF. The CDR3 bases are TGTGCCAGCAGCCCGGTAGGGGGGGAGGCCGGGGAGCTGTTTTTT. Full variable domain (rest looked up from reference TRBV7-3 and TRBJ2-2): GAGVSQTPSNKVTEKGKYVELRCDPISGHTALYWYRQSLGQGPEFLIYFQGTGAADDSGLPNDRFFAVRPEGSVSTLKIQRTERGDSAVYLCASSPVGGEAGELFFGEGSRLTVL.

The gene calls are TRBV19 and TRBJ1-2, with 7 bases that match TRBD1. The germline V gene encodes CDR1 LNHDA and CDR2 SQIVND (reference sequence). The CDR3 spans 15 residues. Germline trimming cut 9 bases from V and 2 bases from J; bases unmatched to any gene: 12. The CDR3 protein is CASQFLRTGNYGYTF. The CDR3, as DNA: TGTGCCAGCCAATTTTTGCGGACAGGCAACTATGGCTACACCTTC.

This chain uses TRBV5-5 with TRBJ2-1, with D possibly matching TRBD1 (5 bases). The CDR3 totals 14 residues. Germline values: CDR1 SGHKS, CDR2 YYEKEE (reference sequence). The V end was cut by 0 bases, the J end by 12 bases, with 16 bases between. CDR3 protein: CASSLGWQDKAQFF. The DNA of the CDR3 is TGTGCCAGCAGCTTGGGTTGGCAGGACAAGGCGCAGTTCTTC.

The V gene is TRBV5-1, the J gene TRBJ1-1, with a tentative D call TRBD1 (6 bases). Germline V gives CDR1 SGHRS, CDR2 YFSETQ. This CDR3 has 13 amino acids. The ends were cut back, 5 bases at V and 1 base at J, with 9 bases in the middle. The CDR3 sequence: CASSVTGNTEAFF. CDR3 nucleotides: TGCGCCAGCAGTGTGACAGGGAACACTGAAGCTTTCTTT.

The chain carries TRBV28 and TRBJ2-2, with 9 nucleotides matching TRBD1. The CDR3 length is 13 residues. Germline-derived CDR1 and CDR2 are MDHEN and SYDVKM. The V and J ends lost 4 bases and 6 bases, in that order; junction bases with no gene match: 0. CDR3 bases: TGTGCCAGCAGTTGGACAGGGGCCGGGGAGCTGTTTTTT. Protein: CASSWTGAGELFF. The full variable domain, completed using reference TRBV28 and TRBJ2-2, is DVKVTQSSRYLVKRTGEKVFLECVQDMDHENMFWYRQDPGLGLRLIYFSYDVKMKEKGDIPEGYSVSREKKERFSLILESASTNQTSMYLCASSWTGAGELFFGEGSRLTVL.

CDR3 protein: CSVRAGNGYTF. The CDR3 nucleotides read TGCAGTGTTAGGGCGGGGAACGGCTACACCTTC. V is TRBV20-1 and J is TRBJ1-2; D call uncertain. Per the germline V gene, CDR1 is DFQATT and CDR2 is SNEGSKA (reference sequence). V lost 7 bases, J lost 8 bases, and 14 bases lay in between. The CDR3 loop spans 11 amino acids.

The J gene is TRBJ2-3, the V gene TRBV2; 10 bases match TRBD2. Germline assignment: CDR1 SNHLY and CDR2 FYNNEI. This CDR3 has 15 residues. V gave up 6 bases and J gave up 2 bases; unmatched junction bases: 5. The CDR3 loop is CASRRAGGDTDTQYF. CDR3 coding DNA: TGTGCCAGCAGGCGAGCGGGGGGGGACACAGATACGCAGTATTTT.

This clone showed up just once. The J gene is TRBJ1-1, the V gene TRBV9; D gene ambiguous. The CDR3 runs 13 residues. Trimming removed 0 bases at V and 5 bases at J, with 8 bases between. The germline V gene has CDR1 SGDLS and CDR2 YYNGEE. CDR3 in amino acids: CASSVVGSTEAFF. DNA of the CDR3: TGTGCCAGCAGCGTAGTGGGGAGTACTGAAGCTTTCTTT. Using reference TRBV9 and TRBJ1-1 for the parts outside the CDR3, the full variable domain is DSGVTQTPKHLITATGQRVTLRCSPRSGDLSVYWYQQSLDQGLQFLIQYYNGEERAKGNILERFSAQQFPDLHSELNLSSLELGDSALYFCASSVVGSTEAFFGQGTRLTVV.

This chain joins TRBV12-5 and TRBJ2-7; 9 bases are a match to TRBD1. V lost 6 bases, J lost 4 bases, and 7 bases stayed unmatched. CDR1 LGHNT and CDR2 FRNRAP come from the germline V gene. The CDR3 is made up of 14 amino acids. The CDR3, as DNA: TGTGCTAGTGGCCCGGGGACAGGGTTTTACGAGCAGTACTTC. Translated, it gives CASGPGTGFYEQYF.

This chain uses TRBV11-2 with TRBJ2-1; 14 bases agree with TRBD2. The CDR3 consists of 17 residues. Germline V gene data show CDR1 as SGHAT and CDR2 as FQNNGV. V gave up 5 bases and J gave up 9 bases; unmatched junction bases: 12. For the CDR3, the DNA is TGTGCCAGCAGCCCAACGGGACTAGCGGGGGAGTTCGGTGAGCAGTTCTTC. Amino acids: CASSPTGLAGEFGEQFF. The whole variable domain, filled in from reference TRBV11-2 and TRBJ2-1, reads EAGVAQSPRYKIIEKRQSVAFWCNPISGHATLYWYQQILGQGPKLLIQFQNNGVVDDSQLPKDRFSAERLKGVDSTLKIQPAKLEDSAVYLCASSPTGLAGEFGEQFFGPGTRLTVL.

This sequence joins TRBV5-1 and TRBJ1-1; TRBD1 aligns across 7 bases. This CDR3 has 14 residues. CDR1 and CDR2 (germline): SGHRS, YFSETQ. The junction had 4 bases not matched to a gene; V was cut back by 5 bases and J by 0 bases. CDR3 DNA: TGCGCCAGCAGTCGACAGGGAGTGAACACTGAAGCTTTCTTT. This sequence encodes CASSRQGVNTEAFF.

The chain combines TRBV6-1 with TRBJ2-7, with a weak D call TRBD2 (5 bases). Germline-derived CDR1 and CDR2 are MNHNS and SASEGT. The CDR3 runs 12 residues. The V and J ends lost 2 bases and 5 bases respectively, with 7 bases between them. The DNA for the CDR3 is TGTGCCAGCAGTGAACCGGGGAACGAGCAGTACTTC. Protein: CASSEPGNEQYF.

The J gene is TRBJ2-3, the V gene TRBV7-3; 7 positions agree with TRBD2. Germline V gene lookup returns CDR1 SGHTA and CDR2 FQGTGA. The CDR3 sequence is 11 residues long. Trimming cost V 7 bases and J 11 bases; bases outside gene matches: 6. CDR3 sequence (DNA): TGTGCCAGCATCCCTGGGGAGGGGCAGTATTTT. It encodes CASIPGEGQYF.

V gene TRBV23-1 combines with J gene TRBJ2-3, with 8 bases lining up with TRBD1. TRBV23-1 is reported as an ORF; its role is uncertain. There are 16 residues in the CDR3. Trimming took 1 base from V and 0 from J; bases not matched to a gene: 3. CDR3 loop: CASSQFQGASTDTQYF. DNA for the CDR3: TGCGCCAGCAGTCAATTCCAGGGGGCGAGCACAGATACGCAGTATTTT.

The rearrangement links TRBV6-1 to TRBJ1-3; D is uncertain. The germline V gene has CDR1 MNHNS and CDR2 SASEGT. The CDR3 is 16 amino acids. Trimming took off 0 bases at V and 4 bases at J, with 13 bases between the two ends. CDR3 protein: CASSEAWLKSGNTIYF. In DNA, the CDR3 is TGTGCCAGCAGTGAAGCGTGGCTGAAATCAGGAAACACCATATATTTT.

CDR3 residues: CASKGSGETQYF. For the CDR3, the DNA is TGTGCCAGCAAGGGGTCAGGAGAGACCCAGTACTTC. The rearrangement joins TRBV13 to TRBJ2-5; tentative D call: TRBD1 (5 bases). The CDR3 is 12 residues long. V lost 7 bases, J lost 4 bases, and 10 bases lay in between. Germline CDR1 and CDR2: PRHDT and FYEKMQ (reference sequence). Full variable domain (remainder filled in from reference TRBV13 and TRBJ2-5): AAGVIQSPRHLIKEKRETATLKCYPIPRHDTVYWYQQGPGQDPQFLISFYEKMQSDKGSIPDRFSAQQFSDYHSELNMSSLELGDSALYFCASKGSGETQYFGPGTRLLVL.

A word on this clone: The same CDR3 also results from other DNA sequences found in this sample. The rearrangement joins TRBV28 to TRBJ2-7; a weak D match, TRBD1 (6 bases). The ends were cut back, 5 bases at V and 4 bases at J, with 9 bases in the middle. Germline CDR1 and CDR2: MDHEN and SYDVKM. This CDR3 is 12 amino acids long. This CDR3 is CASSLQGYEQYV. Written as DNA, the CDR3 is TGTGCCAGCAGTCTCCAGGGGTACGAGCAGTACGTC.

The chain combines TRBV10-3 with TRBJ1-6; possibly TRBD1 for D (5 bases). Trimming shortened V by 3 bases and J by 6 bases, and 12 bases separated the two germline ends. Germline V gene data show CDR1 as ENHRY and CDR2 as SYGVKD. The CDR3 runs to 15 residues. This CDR3 is CAISEPTGGNSPLHF. In nucleotides, the CDR3 is TGTGCCATCAGTGAACCCACGGGGGGTAATTCACCCCTCCACTTT.

The J gene is TRBJ1-2, the V gene TRBV6-5; D is unclear. The CDR3 length is 12 residues. The germline CDR1 and CDR2 sequences are MNHEY and SVGAGI. Deletions cut 6 bases from V and 4 bases from J, with 9 bases between. CDR3 protein: CASRTDPYGYTF. The CDR3 bases are TGTGCCAGCAGAACAGACCCCTATGGCTACACCTTC.